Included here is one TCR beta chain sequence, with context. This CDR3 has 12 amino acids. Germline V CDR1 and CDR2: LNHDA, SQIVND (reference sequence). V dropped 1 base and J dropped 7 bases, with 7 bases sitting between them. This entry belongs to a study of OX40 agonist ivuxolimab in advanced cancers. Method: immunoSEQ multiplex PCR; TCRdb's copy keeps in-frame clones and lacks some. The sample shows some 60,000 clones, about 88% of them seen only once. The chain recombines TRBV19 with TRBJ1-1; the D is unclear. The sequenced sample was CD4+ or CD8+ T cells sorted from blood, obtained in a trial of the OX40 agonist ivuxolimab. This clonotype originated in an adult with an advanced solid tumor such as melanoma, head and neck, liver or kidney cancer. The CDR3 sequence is CASSIGYDEAFF. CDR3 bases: TGTGCCAGTAGTATAGGATACGATGAAGCTTTCTTT.